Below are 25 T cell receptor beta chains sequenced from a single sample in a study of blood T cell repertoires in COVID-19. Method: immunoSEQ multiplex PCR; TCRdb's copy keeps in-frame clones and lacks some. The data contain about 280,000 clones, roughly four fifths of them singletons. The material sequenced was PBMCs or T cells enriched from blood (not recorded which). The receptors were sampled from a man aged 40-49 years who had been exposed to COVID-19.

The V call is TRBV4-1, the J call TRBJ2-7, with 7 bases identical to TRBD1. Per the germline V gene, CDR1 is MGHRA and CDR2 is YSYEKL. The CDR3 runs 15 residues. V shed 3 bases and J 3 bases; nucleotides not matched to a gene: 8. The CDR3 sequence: CASSQYSGDSYEQYF. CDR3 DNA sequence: TGCGCCAGCAGCCAGTACTCAGGGGACAGCTACGAGCAGTACTTC.

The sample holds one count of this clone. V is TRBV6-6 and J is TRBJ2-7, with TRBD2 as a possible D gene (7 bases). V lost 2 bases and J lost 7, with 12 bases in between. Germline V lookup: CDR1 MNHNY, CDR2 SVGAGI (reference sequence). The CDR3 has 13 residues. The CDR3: CASSYRGALEQYF. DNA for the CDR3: TGTGCCAGCAGTTACCGGGGGGCGTTAGAGCAGTACTTC.

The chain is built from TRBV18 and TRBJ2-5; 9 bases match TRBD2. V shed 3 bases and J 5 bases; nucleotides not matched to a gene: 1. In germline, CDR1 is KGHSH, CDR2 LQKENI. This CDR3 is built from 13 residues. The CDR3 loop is CASSPGLAETQYF. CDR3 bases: TGTGCCAGCTCACCGGGACTAGCTGAGACCCAGTACTTC.

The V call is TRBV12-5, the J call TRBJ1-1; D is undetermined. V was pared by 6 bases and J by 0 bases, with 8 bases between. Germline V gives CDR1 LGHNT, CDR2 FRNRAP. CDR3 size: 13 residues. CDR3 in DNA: TGTGCTAGTGGCTACTATTTGAACACTGAAGCTTTCTTT. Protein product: CASGYYLNTEAFF.

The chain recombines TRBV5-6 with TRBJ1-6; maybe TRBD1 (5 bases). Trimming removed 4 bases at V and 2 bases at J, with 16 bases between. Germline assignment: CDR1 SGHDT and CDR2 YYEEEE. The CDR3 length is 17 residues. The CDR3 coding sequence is TGTGCCAGCAGCCGTCGTCGGACACTTACCTATAATTCACCCCTCCACTTT. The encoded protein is CASSRRRTLTYNSPLHF.

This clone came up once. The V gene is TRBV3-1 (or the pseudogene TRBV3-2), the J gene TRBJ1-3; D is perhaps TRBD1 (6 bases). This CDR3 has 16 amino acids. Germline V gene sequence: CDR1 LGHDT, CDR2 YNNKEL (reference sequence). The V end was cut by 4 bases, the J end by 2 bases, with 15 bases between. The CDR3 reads CASSLSQGLAGNTIYF. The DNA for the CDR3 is TGTGCCAGCAGCCTTTCACAGGGATTGGCTGGAAACACCATATATTTT.

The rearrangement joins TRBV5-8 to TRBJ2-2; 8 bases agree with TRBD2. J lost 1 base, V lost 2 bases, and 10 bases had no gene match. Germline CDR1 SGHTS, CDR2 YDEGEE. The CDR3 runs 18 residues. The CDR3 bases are TGTGCCAGCAGCTTACACCTGGGGACTAGTCGGAACACCGGGGAGCTGTTTTTT. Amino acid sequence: CASSLHLGTSRNTGELFF.

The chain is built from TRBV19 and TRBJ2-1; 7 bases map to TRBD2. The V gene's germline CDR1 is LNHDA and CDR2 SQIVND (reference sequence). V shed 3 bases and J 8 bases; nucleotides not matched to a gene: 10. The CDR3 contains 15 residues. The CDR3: CASSIRGGRRDEQFF. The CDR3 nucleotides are TGTGCCAGTAGTATTCGGGGCGGGAGAAGGGATGAGCAGTTCTTC.

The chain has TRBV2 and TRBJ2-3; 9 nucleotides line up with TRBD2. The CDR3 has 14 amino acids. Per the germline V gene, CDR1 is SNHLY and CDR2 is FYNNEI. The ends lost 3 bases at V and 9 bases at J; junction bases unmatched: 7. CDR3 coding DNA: TGTGCCAGCAGTGATCGGGGTAGCGGGGGCACGCAGTATTTT. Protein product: CASSDRGSGGTQYF.

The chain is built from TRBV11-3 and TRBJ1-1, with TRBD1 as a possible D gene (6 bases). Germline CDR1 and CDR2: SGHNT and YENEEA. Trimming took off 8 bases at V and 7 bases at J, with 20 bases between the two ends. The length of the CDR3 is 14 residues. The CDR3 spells CASGMIGGGYEAFF. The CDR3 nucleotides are TGTGCCAGCGGAATGATTGGTGGGGGCTATGAAGCTTTCTTT. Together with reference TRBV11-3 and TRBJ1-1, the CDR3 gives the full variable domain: EAGVVQSPRYKIIEKKQPVAFWCNPISGHNTLYWYLQNLGQGPELLIRYENEEAVDDSQLPKDRFSAERLKGVDSTLKIQPAELGDSAVYLCASGMIGGGYEAFFGQGTRLTVV.

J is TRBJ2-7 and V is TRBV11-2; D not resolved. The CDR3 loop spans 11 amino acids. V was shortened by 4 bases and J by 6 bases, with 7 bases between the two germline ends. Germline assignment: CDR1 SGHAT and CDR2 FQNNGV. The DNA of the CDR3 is TGTGCCAGCAGCTCTTCTCTCGAGCAGTACTTC. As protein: CASSSSLEQYF. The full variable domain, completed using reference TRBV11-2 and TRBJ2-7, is EAGVAQSPRYKIIEKRQSVAFWCNPISGHATLYWYQQILGQGPKLLIQFQNNGVVDDSQLPKDRFSAERLKGVDSTLKIQPAKLEDSAVYLCASSSSLEQYFGPGTRLTVT.

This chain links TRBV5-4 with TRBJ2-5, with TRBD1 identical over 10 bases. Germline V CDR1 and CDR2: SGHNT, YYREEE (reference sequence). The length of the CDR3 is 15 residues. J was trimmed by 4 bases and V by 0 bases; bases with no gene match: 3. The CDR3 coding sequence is TGTGCCAGCAGCTTGGTGACAGGGGGCACAGAGACCCAGTACTTC. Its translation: CASSLVTGGTETQYF.

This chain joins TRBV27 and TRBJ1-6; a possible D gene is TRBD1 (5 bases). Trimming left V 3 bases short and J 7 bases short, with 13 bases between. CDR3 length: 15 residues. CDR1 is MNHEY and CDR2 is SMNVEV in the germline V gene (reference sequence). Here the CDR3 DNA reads TGTGCCAGCAGTTTCCAGGGCCAGGAGAATTCACCCCTCCACTTT. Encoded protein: CASSFQGQENSPLHF.

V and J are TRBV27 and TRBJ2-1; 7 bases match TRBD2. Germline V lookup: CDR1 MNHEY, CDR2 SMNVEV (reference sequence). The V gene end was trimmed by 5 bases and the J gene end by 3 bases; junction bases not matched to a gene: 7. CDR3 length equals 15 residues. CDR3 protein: CASSLGGSFYNEQFF. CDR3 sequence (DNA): TGTGCCAGCAGTCTTGGCGGGAGTTTCTACAATGAGCAGTTCTTC.

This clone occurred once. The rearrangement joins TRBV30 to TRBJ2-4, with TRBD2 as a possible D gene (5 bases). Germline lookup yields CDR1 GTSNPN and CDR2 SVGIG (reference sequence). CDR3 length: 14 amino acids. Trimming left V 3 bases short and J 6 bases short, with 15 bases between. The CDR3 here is CAWSLDSPVNIQYF. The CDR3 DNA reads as TGTGCCTGGAGCCTGGACTCCCCCGTAAACATTCAGTACTTC.

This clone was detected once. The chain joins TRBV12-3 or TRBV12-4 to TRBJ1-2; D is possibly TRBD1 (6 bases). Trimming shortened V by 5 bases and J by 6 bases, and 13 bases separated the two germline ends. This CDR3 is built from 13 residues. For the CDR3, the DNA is TGTGCCAGCAGTGCACAGGGCATGAATGGCTACACCTTC. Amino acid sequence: CASSAQGMNGYTF.

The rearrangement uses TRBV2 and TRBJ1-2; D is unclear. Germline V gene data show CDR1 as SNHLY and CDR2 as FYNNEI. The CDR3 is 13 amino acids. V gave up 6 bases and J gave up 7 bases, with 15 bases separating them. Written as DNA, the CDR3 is TGTGCCAGCAGAGGACTGTCGGATGGTGGCTACACCTTC. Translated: CASRGLSDGGYTF.

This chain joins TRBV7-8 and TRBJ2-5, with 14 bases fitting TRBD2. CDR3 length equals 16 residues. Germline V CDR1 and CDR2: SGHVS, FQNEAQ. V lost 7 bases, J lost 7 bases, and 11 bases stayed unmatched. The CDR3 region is CASIPPGLAGGGTQYF. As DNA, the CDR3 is TGTGCCAGCATCCCACCCGGACTAGCGGGGGGCGGGACCCAGTACTTC.

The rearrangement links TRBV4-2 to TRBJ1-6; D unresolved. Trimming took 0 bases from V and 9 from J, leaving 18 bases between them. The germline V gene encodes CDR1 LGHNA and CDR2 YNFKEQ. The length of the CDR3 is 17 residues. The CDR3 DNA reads TGTGCCAGCAGCCAAGAATCCATGGGAGGTGCAAGTTCACCCCTCCACTTT. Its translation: CASSQESMGGASSPLHF.

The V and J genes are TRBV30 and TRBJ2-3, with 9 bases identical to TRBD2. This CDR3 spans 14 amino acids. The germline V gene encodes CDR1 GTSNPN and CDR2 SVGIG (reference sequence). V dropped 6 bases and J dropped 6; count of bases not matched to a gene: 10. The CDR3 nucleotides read TGTGCCTGTTCCATGAGCGGGAGGCCTGATACGCAGTATTTT. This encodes CACSMSGRPDTQYF. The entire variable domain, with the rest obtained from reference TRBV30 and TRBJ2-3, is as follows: SQTIHQWPATLVQPVGSPLSLECTVEGTSNPNLYWYRQAAGRGLQLLFYSVGIGQISSEVPQNLSASRPQDRQFILSSKKLLLSDSGFYLCACSMSGRPDTQYFGPGTRLTVL.

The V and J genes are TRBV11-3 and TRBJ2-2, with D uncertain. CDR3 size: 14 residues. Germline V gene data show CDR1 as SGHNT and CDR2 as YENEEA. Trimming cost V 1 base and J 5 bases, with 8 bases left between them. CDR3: CASSLVDSTGELFF. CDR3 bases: TGTGCCAGCAGCTTAGTAGATAGTACCGGGGAGCTGTTTTTT.

CDR3 nucleotides: TGCGCCAGCAGTGAGGTTAGGGGTAGTGCCGGGGAGCTGTTTTTT. It encodes CASSEVRGSAGELFF. The rearrangement uses TRBV10-2 and TRBJ2-2, with D possibly matching TRBD1 (5 bases). CDR3 length: 15 amino acids. Trimming stripped 2 bases from V and 6 bases from J, with 13 bases between. Germline CDR1 is WSHSY and CDR2 is SAAADI.

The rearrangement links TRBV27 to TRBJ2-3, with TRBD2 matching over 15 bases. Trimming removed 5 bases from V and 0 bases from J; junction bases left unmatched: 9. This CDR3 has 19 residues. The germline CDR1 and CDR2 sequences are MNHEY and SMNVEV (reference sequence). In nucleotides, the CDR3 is TGTGCCAGCAGTGTATGGGGACTAGCGGGAGGTACTAGCACAGATACGCAGTATTTT. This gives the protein CASSVWGLAGGTSTDTQYF.

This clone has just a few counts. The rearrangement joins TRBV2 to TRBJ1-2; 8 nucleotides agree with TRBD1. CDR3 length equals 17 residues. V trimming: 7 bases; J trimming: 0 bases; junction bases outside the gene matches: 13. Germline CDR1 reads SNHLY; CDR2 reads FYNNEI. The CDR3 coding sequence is TGTGCCAGCATCCCGCAGCTGGGCAGGGGGCCTAACTATGGCTACACCTTC. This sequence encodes CASIPQLGRGPNYGYTF.

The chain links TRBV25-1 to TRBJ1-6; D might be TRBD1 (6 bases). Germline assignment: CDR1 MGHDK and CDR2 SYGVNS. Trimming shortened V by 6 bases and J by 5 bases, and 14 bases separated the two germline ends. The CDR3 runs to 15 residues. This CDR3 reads CASRQTGFHNSPLHF. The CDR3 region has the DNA TGTGCCAGCAGGCAAACAGGGTTTCATAATTCACCCCTCCACTTT.